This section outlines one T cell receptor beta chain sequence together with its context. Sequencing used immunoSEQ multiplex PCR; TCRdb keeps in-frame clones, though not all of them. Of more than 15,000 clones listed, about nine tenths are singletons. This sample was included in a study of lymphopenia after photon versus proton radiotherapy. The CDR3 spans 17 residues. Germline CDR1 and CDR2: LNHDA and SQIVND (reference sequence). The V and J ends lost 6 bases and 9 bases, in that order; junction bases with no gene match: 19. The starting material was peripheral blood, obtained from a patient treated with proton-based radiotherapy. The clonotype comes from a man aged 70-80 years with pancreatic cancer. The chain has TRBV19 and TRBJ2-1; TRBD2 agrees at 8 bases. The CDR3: CASSKARSGGLGGEQFF. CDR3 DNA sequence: TGTGCCAGTAGCAAAGCGAGGAGCGGGGGATTGGGTGGTGAGCAGTTCTTC.